This TCR beta chain was identified in a study of cytomegalovirus exposure and HLA in healthy donors. Study-wide context: T cells numbering around 180 million yielded some 100 million unique TCR beta sequences in an earlier analysis.

Overall study results and limits: Rare TCR sequences predominated, though certain public TCRs were found in many donors. Per a prior analysis, the majority of TCR beta V segments were productive roughly 90% or roughly 30% of the time.

CDR1 is MGHRA, CDR2 YSYEKL, per germline. Trimming left V 4 bases short and J 7 bases short, with 20 bases between. This CDR3 comprises 16 residues. Researchers ran the PCR with 60 Vbeta and 13 Jbeta primers. Produced via immunoSEQ multiplex PCR; TCRdb's table is partial and in-frame only. The table has about 200,000 clones, roughly 80% seen once. In regard to this clone: As yet, its antigen is unknown.

Sequencing was carried out using PBMCs. This TCR was sampled from a woman aged 18-30 years in good health and CMV-seronegative. The chain couples TRBV4-1 to TRBJ1-5, with D possibly being TRBD1 (6 bases). CDR3 residues: CASSRIYRVIRQPQHF. CDR3 nucleotide sequence: TGCGCCAGCAGCCGTATTTACAGGGTTATTAGGCAGCCCCAGCATTTT.